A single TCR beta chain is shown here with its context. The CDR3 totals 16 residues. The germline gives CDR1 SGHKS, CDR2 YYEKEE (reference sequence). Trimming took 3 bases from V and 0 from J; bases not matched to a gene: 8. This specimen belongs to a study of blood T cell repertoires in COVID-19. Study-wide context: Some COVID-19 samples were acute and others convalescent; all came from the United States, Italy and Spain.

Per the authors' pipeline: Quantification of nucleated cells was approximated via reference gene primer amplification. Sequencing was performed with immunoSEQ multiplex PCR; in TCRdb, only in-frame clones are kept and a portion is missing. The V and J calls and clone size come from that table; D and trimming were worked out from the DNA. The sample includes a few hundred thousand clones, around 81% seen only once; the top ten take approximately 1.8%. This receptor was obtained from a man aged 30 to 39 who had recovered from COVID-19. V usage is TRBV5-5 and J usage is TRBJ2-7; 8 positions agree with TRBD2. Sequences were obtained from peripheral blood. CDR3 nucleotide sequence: TGTGCCAGCAGCTCGGGGTTACTAGCGGACTCCTACGAGCAGTACGTC. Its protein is CASSSGLLADSYEQYV.